The following is a TCR beta chain sequence with its context. Its cognate antigen has yet to be identified. Base qualities are not at hand, and no much larger clone is one base apart. Reading the germline V gene (reference sequence) gives CDR1 DFQATT and CDR2 SNEGSKA. The CDR3 measures 15 amino acids from cysteine to phenylalanine. Kept here is only the CDR3 DNA, which spans 45 bases and is read in frame from base 1. Here V drops 6 bases and J drops 2 bases, and the junction holds 11 bases not matched to any gene. Amplification of TCR beta CDR3 regions was carried out from RNA transcripts. A first-round RT-PCR of the TCR CDR3 used the HTBI primer set with the Qiagen OneStep RT-PCR kit. Libraries were constructed in a second round of multiplex PCR, after which size selection and purification were performed. The libraries were sequenced on an Illumina HiSeq2000 using paired-end 100 bp reads. For the original study's pipeline: Raw data were processed with SOAPnuke, discarding reads with adapters, uncalled bases, mean Phred below 15, or no exact constant-primer or identifier match. High-quality paired reads were merged using COPE v1.2.5, and each unique nucleotide sequence was defined as a clonotype. MiTCR v1.1 was used to align clonotypes to the IMGT TRBV, TRBD and TRBJ reference segments. The analysis included only V-J combinations with a frequency above 0.0001, which together covered around 99% of the repertoires. The TCS score was defined as the ratio of F50 (clonal expansion) to E x V (chaos), calculated using BLOSUM62-based TCRdist between CDR3 peptides within each V-J. Welch's t-statistics and random forest reduced 500 to 550 V-J features to around 14, which were used in a naive Bayes classifier (R e1071). The public reads were run again by TCRdb, first through fastp at Q25 and then through MiXCR, and only productive beta chains were kept. Rows merge per CDR3 protein into single entries with the most common DNA and genes. TCRdb, rather than the study authors, made the V and J calls. The sample contains some 720,000 distinct CDR3 sequences, 16% of them found a single time. The biggest ten clones account for over 7.5% of the sample.

The source of the sample is a study of T cells in Graves' hyperthyroidism and ophthalmopathy (dated by TCRdb to the late 2010s). With regard to the full study: Peripheral blood was collected at initial diagnosis, before any treatment. To identify TCR V-J signatures that set the groups apart, the researchers used a discovery cohort of 100 or so patients, made up of roughly 40 with Graves' ophthalmopathy and 57 with stable Graves' hyperthyroidism. Prospective prediction of ophthalmopathy was tested in an independent validation cohort of fewer than 20 hyperthyroidism patients and 17 patients who later progressed to ophthalmopathy. For training and testing, the 100 or so patients in the discovery cohort were randomly divided in a 7:3 ratio. In addition, the study compared T-cell repertoires in thyroid tissue and in blood from about six Graves' hyperthyroidism patients. Following sampling, methimazole starting at 30 mg daily was given to hyperthyroidism patients, and high-dose intravenous methylprednisolone was given to ophthalmopathy patients. TCR Vbeta CDR3 sequencing of roughly 140 peripheral blood samples (roughly 43 ophthalmopathy, 75 to 85 hyperthyroidism and roughly 17 progressor patients) is reported in the paper.

Stable Graves' hyperthyroidism was defined as no progression to ophthalmopathy during 18 months of follow-up. Hyperthyroidism patients were aged 18 to 65 years and newly diagnosed, with disease duration of less than 2 months. Any patient with an uncontrolled infection, another autoimmune disease, pregnancy or lactation was excluded. Diagnoses relied on clinical symptoms, serum thyroxine and TRAb, thyroid ultrasound and orbital computed tomography. PBMCs were separated from approximately 9.9 ml of fresh peripheral blood using Ficoll-Paque density gradient centrifugation. Total RNA was extracted using Trizol reagent, and RNA quality was assessed on an Agilent 2100 Bioanalyzer. Study-level results and caveats: No statistical method was used to fix the sample size in advance, and group allocation was not hidden from the investigators. A model built on a 13 V-J signature distinguished ophthalmopathy from stable hyperthyroidism, reaching about 88% sensitivity and around 81% specificity in cross-validation and 80%/75% in testing. In validation, the model predicted progression to ophthalmopathy with over 60% sensitivity and around 72% specificity, a median of approximately 6.7 months before onset. Most expanded thyroid clonotypes (frequency above 0.001) were also detected in blood, a finding suggesting that blood repertoires may reflect thyroid immune responses.

This chain joins TRBV20-1 to TRBJ2-3, with 7 junctional bases fitting TRBD2. The sample comprised blood. This sequence originates from a man between 18 and 29 years old with Graves' hyperthyroidism. The DNA reads TGCAGTGCCCCCCGGCGGGAGCCACCCACAGATACGCAGTATTTT. It specifies CSAPRREPPTDTQYF.